In its sample, the clone carrying this TCR beta chain was seen once. This sample is drawn from a study of human T cells and chemical hapten exposure. Time point given: healthy volunteer bleed at 2 weeks. The total RNA was obtained from whole blood that was not fractionated. Germline CDR1 and CDR2: DFQATT and SNEGSKA (reference sequence). V lost 3 bases to trimming and J lost 0 bases, with 2 bases between them. The CDR3 contains 11 residues. Within the library, unique molecular identifiers were attached to each individual cDNA molecule. TCRdb ran MiXCR on the RACE reads and lists one entry per CDR3 protein. The sample contains roughly 130,000 distinct CDR3 sequences, about 8.2% of which appear only once.

Material: whole blood. The chain has TRBV20-1 and TRBJ2-5, with unresolved D. This sequence originates from a male donor in good health. Some clones in this sample may be carry-over from other donors' samples. The CDR3 loop is CSASDQETQYF. Here the CDR3 DNA reads TGCAGTGCTAGCGACCAAGAGACCCAGTACTTC.